Detailed here is one T cell receptor (beta chain). The entry originates in a study of blood T cell repertoires in COVID-19. Sequenced by immunoSEQ multiplex PCR; TCRdb stores in-frame clones only, minus some. The table includes about 110,000 clones, about 85% detected once. This TCR derives from a man aged 35-49 years with acute or convalescent COVID-19. The material sequenced was peripheral blood.

The CDR3 loop reads CASSIGVTGGYNYGYTF. CDR3 coding DNA: TGTGCCAGTAGTATCGGCGTGACAGGGGGCTATAACTATGGCTACACCTTC. The chain joins TRBV19 to TRBJ1-2, with 10 bases matching TRBD1. The V gene end was trimmed by 3 bases and the J gene end by 1 base; junction bases not matched to a gene: 8. Germline V CDR1 and CDR2: LNHDA, SQIVND (reference sequence). This CDR3 is 17 amino acids long.